This T cell receptor beta chain was recorded in a study of shared clonotypes between healthy human individuals. Sequencing was performed with immunoSEQ multiplex PCR; in TCRdb, only in-frame clones are kept and a portion is missing. The sample gives 2 million or so clones, less than 95% of which show up once; roughly 1% is in the top ten. Naive CD8 cells were CD45RO-negative, positively selected for CCR7, excluding terminally differentiated effector memory CD45RA+ cells. The material sequenced was naive CD8+ T cells sorted from blood. This receptor was identified in a man younger than 35 in good health.

The CDR3 DNA reads TGTGCCAGCAGCTTAGAACTAGCGGGACCCTGGGCAGAGCAGTTCTTC. Translating it yields CASSLELAGPWAEQFF. This chain connects TRBV7-2 to TRBJ2-1; 10 nucleotides agree with TRBD2. Germline lookup yields CDR1 SGHTA and CDR2 FQGNSA. This CDR3 has 16 amino acids. J gave up 10 bases and V 1 base, and 10 bases lay outside the gene matches.